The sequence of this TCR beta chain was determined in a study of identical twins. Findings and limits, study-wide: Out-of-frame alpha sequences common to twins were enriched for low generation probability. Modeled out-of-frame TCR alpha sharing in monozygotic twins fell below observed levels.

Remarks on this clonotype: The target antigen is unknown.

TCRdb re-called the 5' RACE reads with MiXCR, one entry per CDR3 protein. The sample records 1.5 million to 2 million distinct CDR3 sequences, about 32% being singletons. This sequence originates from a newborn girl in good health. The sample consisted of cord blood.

The CDR3 nucleotides read TGTGCCAGCAGCGGCCTCCTTAGCGGGAGGGCCGCAGATACGCAGTATTTT. This gives the protein CASSGLLSGRAADTQYF. The V and J genes are TRBV4-2 and TRBJ2-3, with 11 bases lining up with TRBD2. The V and J ends lost 5 bases and 4 bases, in that order; junction bases with no gene match: 11. Germline lookup yields CDR1 LGHNA and CDR2 YNFKEQ. This CDR3 spans 17 amino acids.